The source of this TCR beta chain is a study of OX40 agonist ivuxolimab in advanced cancers. About the research overall: The dose-escalation group included hepatocellular carcinoma, melanoma, renal cell carcinoma and head and neck cancer. Partial responses occurred in Three dose-escalation patients, one with hepatocellular carcinoma and two with cutaneous melanoma.

CDR3 length: 15 residues. The germline V gene has CDR1 SGHRS and CDR2 YFSETQ. Trimming cost V 2 bases and J 5 bases; bases outside gene matches: 5. Clones were sequenced by immunoSEQ multiplex PCR, and TCRdb holds only the in-frame ones, with some missing. The repertoire consists of roughly 110,000 clones, with 75% to 95% occurring once and the leading ten covering approximately 0.52%. This clone was counted a single time. The sequence derives from an adult with an advanced solid tumor such as melanoma, head and neck, liver or kidney cancer. The chain combines TRBV5-1 with TRBJ2-3, with 10 nucleotides matching TRBD1. The sequences come from CD4+ or CD8+ T cells sorted from blood, collected in a trial of the OX40 agonist ivuxolimab. The CDR3 loop reads CASSFRQGAGDTQYF. CDR3 DNA: TGCGCCAGCAGCTTTAGACAGGGGGCGGGAGATACGCAGTATTTT.